Presented here are 19 T cell receptor beta chains from one specimen sequenced in a study of T cell changes during pregnancy in multiple sclerosis. The protocol was immunoSEQ multiplex PCR, while the TCRdb copy is restricted to in-frame clones and leaves out a portion. The data hold tens of thousands of clones, with 90% observed a single time. The sample was CD4+ T cells from peripheral blood mononuclear cells, taken in the first trimester of pregnancy. These receptors were collected from a female donor in good health, enrolled as a control in a pregnancy study.

The chain employs TRBV5-1 and TRBJ1-1; D might be TRBD1 (5 bases). The CDR3 sequence is 15 residues long. Trimming removed 0 bases from V and 1 base from J, with 10 bases in between. Germline V gene data show CDR1 as SGHRS and CDR2 as YFSETQ. CDR3 in DNA: TGCGCCAGCAGCTTGGCGGCGGGGCAGAACACTGAAGCTTTCTTT. It codes for CASSLAAGQNTEAFF.

The chain couples TRBV28 to TRBJ1-6, with 9 bases lining up with TRBD1. This CDR3 region has 14 residues. Germline V lookup: CDR1 MDHEN, CDR2 SYDVKM. Losses at the gene ends were 3 bases for V and 7 bases for J; bases not matched to a gene: 1. CDR3 amino acids: CASSFGQGNSPLHF. CDR3 DNA: TGTGCCAGCAGTTTCGGACAGGGGAATTCACCCCTCCACTTT. Full variable domain (rest looked up from reference TRBV28 and TRBJ1-6): DVKVTQSSRYLVKRTGEKVFLECVQDMDHENMFWYRQDPGLGLRLIYFSYDVKMKEKGDIPEGYSVSREKKERFSLILESASTNQTSMYLCASSFGQGNSPLHFGNGTRLTVT.

The gene calls are TRBV28 and TRBJ2-2; D is possibly TRBD1 (6 bases). This CDR3 contains 15 residues. V was clipped by 7 bases and J by 1 base, with 13 bases between them. Germline CDR1 is MDHEN and CDR2 is SYDVKM. The CDR3 coding sequence is TGTGCCAGCAATTTGTCCAGGGGGAACACCGGGGAGCTGTTTTTT. Translated: CASNLSRGNTGELFF.

V is TRBV6-6 and J is TRBJ1-1, with 7 bases matching TRBD1. Looked up from germline, CDR1 is MNHNY and CDR2 is SVGAGI (reference sequence). Germline trimming cut 2 bases from V and 5 bases from J; bases unmatched to any gene: 8. This CDR3 is 15 amino acids long. The CDR3 region has the DNA TGTGCCAGCAGTTACCAAGGGGGCGCGGGAACTGAAGCTTTCTTT. As protein: CASSYQGGAGTEAFF.

The gene calls are TRBV5-8 and TRBJ1-5; possibly TRBD1 for D (5 bases). The germline V and J ends were trimmed by 0 bases and 6 bases, with 16 bases remaining between them. Germline CDR1 SGHTS, CDR2 YDEGEE. This CDR3 is 16 amino acids long. In DNA form, the CDR3 reads TGTGCCAGCAGCTTGGTGTTGGGTCAGGGAAGTCAGCCCCAGCATTTT. This codes for CASSLVLGQGSQPQHF. Based on the CDR3 plus reference TRBV5-8 and TRBJ1-5, the full variable domain is EAGVTQSPTHLIKTRGQQATLRCSPISGHTSVYWYQQALGLGLQFLLWYDEGEERNRGNFPPRFSGRQFPNYSSELNVNALELEDSALYLCASSLVLGQGSQPQHFGDGTRLSIL.

This chain connects TRBV2 to TRBJ1-1, with D perhaps matching TRBD1 (5 bases). Between the trimmed V and J ends, which lost 4 bases and 7 bases, there was a span of 7 bases. The germline V gene has CDR1 SNHLY and CDR2 FYNNEI. The CDR3 runs 11 residues. CDR3 amino acids: CASSVRVEAFF. The CDR3 DNA reads TGTGCCAGCAGTGTCAGGGTTGAAGCTTTCTTT.

This CDR3 reads CASSPQQRGAGETQYF. The CDR3 DNA reads as TGTGCCAGCAGCCCTCAGCAGCGGGGGGCCGGGGAGACCCAGTACTTC. This chain uses TRBV5-4 with TRBJ2-5; 9 bases fit TRBD2. V gave up 4 bases and J gave up 5 bases; unmatched junction bases: 12. CDR1 and CDR2 from the germline V gene are SGHNT and YYREEE (reference sequence). The CDR3 is made up of 16 amino acids.

This rearrangement joins TRBV4-2 to TRBJ2-7, with a possible D match to TRBD2 (6 bases). CDR3 length equals 16 residues. Deletions cut 0 bases from V and 1 base from J, with 13 bases between. Germline assignment: CDR1 LGHNA and CDR2 YNFKEQ. Here the CDR3 DNA reads TGTGCCAGCAGCCAAGAATCGCGGGGCGTATCCTACGAGCAGTACTTC. Translated: CASSQESRGVSYEQYF.

The rearrangement uses TRBV6-1 and TRBJ1-1; D not certain. This CDR3 has 12 residues. V was trimmed by 8 bases and J by 5 bases, leaving 12 bases between them. Germline V gene data show CDR1 as MNHNS and CDR2 as SASEGT. The CDR3 loop is CASSPSGTEAFF. CDR3 nucleotides: TGTGCCAGCTCCCCTTCGGGGACTGAAGCTTTCTTT.

The sample holds a few counts of this clone. J is TRBJ1-5 and V is TRBV7-2; the match to TRBD1 covers 8 bases. After removal of 3 bases from V and 5 bases from J, the junction contained 6 bases not matched to a gene. This CDR3 contains 15 residues. CDR1 is SGHTA, CDR2 FQGNSA, per germline. This CDR3 is CASSFTGGGDQPQHF. The CDR3 nucleotides read TGTGCCAGCAGCTTCACAGGGGGTGGGGATCAGCCCCAGCATTTT.

The chain employs TRBV30 and TRBJ1-1, with no clear D. Germline CDR1 reads GTSNPN; CDR2 reads SVGIG (reference sequence). The CDR3 has 13 residues. V lost 4 bases to trimming and J lost 5 bases, with 14 bases between them. For the CDR3, the DNA is TGTGCCTGGATGGGAGGGAGAGGAACTGAAGCTTTCTTT. Encoded protein: CAWMGGRGTEAFF.

The chain combines TRBV18 with TRBJ2-5; D may be TRBD2 (5 bases). Germline V CDR1 and CDR2: KGHSH, LQKENI. V was shortened by 5 bases and J by 2 bases, with 15 bases between the two germline ends. This CDR3 contains 15 residues. CDR3: CASSRSDWTQETQYF. The CDR3 region has the DNA TGTGCCAGCTCAAGATCTGACTGGACTCAAGAGACCCAGTACTTC.

This clone was observed a handful of times. The rearrangement joins TRBV14 to TRBJ1-6; TRBD1 might be the D (5 bases). Trimming removed 2 bases from V and 13 bases from J, with 12 bases in between. CDR1 SGHDN and CDR2 FVKESK come from the germline V gene. The CDR3 has 13 amino acids. The CDR3 coding sequence is TGTGCCAGCAGCCAATCCATCAGGGTCCCCCTCCACTTT. This codes for CASSQSIRVPLHF.

The chain links TRBV6-5 to TRBJ2-3, with a possible D match to TRBD2 (6 bases). This CDR3 has 13 amino acids. CDR1 is MNHEY, CDR2 SVGAGI, per germline. V lost 5 bases and J lost 8, with 14 bases in between. CDR3 sequence: CASSMGVGGTQYF. Here the CDR3 DNA reads TGTGCCAGCAGTATGGGGGTGGGGGGTACGCAGTATTTT.

This clone has a single count. The chain is built from TRBV18 and TRBJ1-5; TRBD1 matches at 8 bases. CDR1 is KGHSH and CDR2 is LQKENI in the germline V gene. V lost 4 bases and J lost 2; bases outside the gene matches: 4. The CDR3 sequence is 15 residues long. The CDR3 region has the DNA TGTGCCAGCTCACTCGGACAGGGTGGCAATCAGCCCCAGCATTTT. Amino acids: CASSLGQGGNQPQHF.

The genes are TRBV30 and TRBJ2-7; 10 bases match TRBD1. This CDR3 contains 15 residues. V lost 3 bases to trimming and J lost 4 bases; unmatched junction nucleotides: 9. The germline V gene has CDR1 GTSNPN and CDR2 SVGIG (reference sequence). This chain's CDR3 is CAWSKRQGATYEQYF. As DNA, the CDR3 is TGTGCCTGGAGCAAACGACAGGGGGCCACATACGAGCAGTACTTC.

The chain recombines TRBV19 with TRBJ1-2, with D tentatively TRBD1 (5 bases). Germline CDR1 and CDR2: LNHDA and SQIVND (reference sequence). Trimming removed 0 bases from V and 2 bases from J, with 10 bases in between. The CDR3 spans 15 residues. As DNA, the CDR3 is TGTGCCAGTAGTATAGATGGCCAGGGAAACTATGGCTACACCTTC. It codes for CASSIDGQGNYGYTF.

This sequence joins TRBV4-3 and TRBJ2-3; D is possibly TRBD1 (5 bases). This CDR3 is built from 14 residues. Germline loops: CDR1 LGHNA, CDR2 YSLEER. Deletions cut 0 bases from V and 5 bases from J, with 9 bases between. As DNA, the CDR3 is TGCGCCAGCAGCCAAGACAGGGTCGGAGATACGCAGTATTTT. Residues: CASSQDRVGDTQYF.

CDR3 region: CASSIGGTTRYEQYF. The CDR3 DNA reads as TGTGCCAGTAGTATAGGAGGGACAACGCGTTACGAGCAGTACTTC. The chain recombines TRBV19 with TRBJ2-7, with D perhaps matching TRBD1 (6 bases). The CDR3 totals 15 residues. Trimming removed 1 base at V and 4 bases at J, with 14 bases between. Germline V gene lookup returns CDR1 LNHDA and CDR2 SQIVND (reference sequence).